This TCR beta chain was sequenced during a study of T-cell memory formation after mild COVID-19. Germline V CDR1 and CDR2: SGDLS, YYNGEE. The J segment lost 4 bases and the V segment lost 4 bases, leaving 5 bases of the junction unmatched. The CDR3 loop spans 14 amino acids. A single record per CDR3 protein comes from TCRdb applying MiXCR to the 5' RACE reads. The repertoire includes 55,000 to 80,000 distinct CDR3 sequences, roughly 9.9% of them detected once, and 1.1% sits in the top ten. This clonotype was recorded a few times. The clonotype originates from a man between 18 and 29 years old who had mild COVID-19 (a few samples of this study predate the infection). Cell type and time point are not known. Sequencing was done on a sample of PBMCs or a T cell subset sorted from them (not recorded which). J is TRBJ2-5 and V is TRBV9, with 9 bases lining up with TRBD1. CDR3 nucleotides: TGTGCCAGCAGCCCTGGGACAGGGAGAGAGACCCAGTACTTC. Protein sequence: CASSPGTGRETQYF.